This T cell receptor (beta chain) was profiled in a study of regulatory T cells in long-lasting Graves disease. Findings and caveats of the study: Repertoires from persistent disease leaned toward TRBV28, TRBJ1-2 and TRBJ2-5.

Time point of the sample: newly diagnosed GD, antithyroid drugs for less than 3 months. Following extraction of RNA from PBMCs, that RNA was used to make the TCR library. Recruitment took place at an endocrinology department in Xi'an, China. The sample holds many counts of this clonotype. The antigen is undetermined. TCR beta libraries were built with iRepertoire HTBI primers and Arm-PCR of CDR3 regions. From the multiplex PCR reads, TCRdb called clonotypes with MiXCR, one entry per CDR3 protein. The data contain more than 300,000 distinct CDR3 sequences, 10% to 15% of them singletons. J lost 5 bases, V lost 5 bases, and 6 bases had no gene match. CDR1 is SEHNR and CDR2 is FQNEAQ in the germline V gene (reference sequence). CDR3 length: 15 amino acids. The same sample was also studied in work on T cells in Graves' hyperthyroidism and ophthalmopathy. As that study records: HTBI primers were the set used in a first-round RT-PCR of the TCR CDR3.

The chain combines TRBV7-9 with TRBJ2-5; 12 bases are a match to TRBD2. Sample: peripheral blood mononuclear cells (PBMCs), taken at new diagnosis, from a patient treated with antithyroid drugs. This receptor was identified in a woman in her late teens or twenties with Graves disease. The CDR3 coding sequence is TGTGCCAGCAGCCCAACCGGGACTAGCGGGGAGACCCAGTACTTC. Protein: CASSPTGTSGETQYF.